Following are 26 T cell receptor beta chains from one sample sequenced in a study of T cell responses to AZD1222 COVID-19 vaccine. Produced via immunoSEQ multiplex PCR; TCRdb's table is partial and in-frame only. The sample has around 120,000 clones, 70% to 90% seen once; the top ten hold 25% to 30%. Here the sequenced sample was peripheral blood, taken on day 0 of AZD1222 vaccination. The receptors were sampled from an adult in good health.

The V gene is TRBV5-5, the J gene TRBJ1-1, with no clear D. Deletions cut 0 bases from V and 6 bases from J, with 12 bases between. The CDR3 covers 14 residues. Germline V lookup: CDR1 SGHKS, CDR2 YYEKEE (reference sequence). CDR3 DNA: TGTGCCAGCAGCTTGGCATCGTATATCTCTGAAGCTTTCTTT. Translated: CASSLASYISEAFF. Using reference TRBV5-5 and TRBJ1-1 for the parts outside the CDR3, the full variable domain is DAGVTQSPTHLIKTRGQQVTLRCSPISGHKSVSWYQQVLGQGPQFIFQYYEKEERGRGNFPDRFSARQFPNYSSELNVNALLLGDSALYLCASSLASYISEAFFGQGTRLTVV.

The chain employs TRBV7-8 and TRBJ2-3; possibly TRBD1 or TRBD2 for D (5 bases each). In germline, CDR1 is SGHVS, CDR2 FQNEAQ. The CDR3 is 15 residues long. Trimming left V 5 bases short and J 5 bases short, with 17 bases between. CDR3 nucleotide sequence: TGTGCCAGCAGCCCACCTTGGGGGAAACTAGATACGCAGTATTTT. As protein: CASSPPWGKLDTQYF.

The CDR3 nucleotides are TGTGCCAGCAGCTCCCCTTTGGGGGGCATCACCTACGAGCAGTACTTC. Translation gives CASSSPLGGITYEQYF. This chain uses TRBV5-5 with TRBJ2-7; D tentatively reads TRBD1 or TRBD2 (6 bases each). V dropped 3 bases and J dropped 2 bases, with 18 bases sitting between them. The CDR3 sequence is 16 residues long. CDR1 is SGHKS and CDR2 is YYEKEE in the germline V gene (reference sequence).

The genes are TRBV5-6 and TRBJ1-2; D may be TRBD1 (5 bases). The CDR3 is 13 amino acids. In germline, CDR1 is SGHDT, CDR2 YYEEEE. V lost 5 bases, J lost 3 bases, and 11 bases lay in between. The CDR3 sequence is CASSSQAHYGYTF. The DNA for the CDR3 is TGTGCCAGCAGTTCACAGGCCCACTATGGCTACACCTTC.

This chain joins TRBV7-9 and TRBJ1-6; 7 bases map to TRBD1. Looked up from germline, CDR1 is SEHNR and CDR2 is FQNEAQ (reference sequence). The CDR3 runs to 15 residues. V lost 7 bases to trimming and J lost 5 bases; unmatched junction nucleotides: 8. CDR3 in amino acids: CASTRGGSDNSPLHF. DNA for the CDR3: TGTGCCAGCACCCGAGGGGGCAGCGATAATTCACCCCTCCACTTT. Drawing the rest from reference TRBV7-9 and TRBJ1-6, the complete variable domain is DTGVSQNPRHKITKRGQNVTFRCDPISEHNRLYWYRQTLGQGPEFLTYFQNEAQLEKSRLLSDRFSAERPKGSFSTLEIQRTEQGDSAMYLCASTRGGSDNSPLHFGNGTRLTVT.

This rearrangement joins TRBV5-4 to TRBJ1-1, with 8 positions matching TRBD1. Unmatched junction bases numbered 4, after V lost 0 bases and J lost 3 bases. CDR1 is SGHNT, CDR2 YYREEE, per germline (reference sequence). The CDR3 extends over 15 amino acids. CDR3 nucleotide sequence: TGTGCCAGCAGCTTGGGGGGCAGGGGGCACACTGAAGCTTTCTTT. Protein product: CASSLGGRGHTEAFF.

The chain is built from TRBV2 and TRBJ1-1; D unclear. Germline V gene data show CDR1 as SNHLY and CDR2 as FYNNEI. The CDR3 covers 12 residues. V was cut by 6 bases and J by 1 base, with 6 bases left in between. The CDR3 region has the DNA TGTGCCAGCAGGTTTACGAACACTGAAGCTTTCTTT. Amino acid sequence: CASRFTNTEAFF.

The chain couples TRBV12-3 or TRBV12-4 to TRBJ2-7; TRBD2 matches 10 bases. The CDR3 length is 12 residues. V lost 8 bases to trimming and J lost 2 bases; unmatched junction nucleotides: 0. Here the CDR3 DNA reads TGTGCCAGCGGACTAGCGGCCTACGAGCAGTACTTC. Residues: CASGLAAYEQYF.

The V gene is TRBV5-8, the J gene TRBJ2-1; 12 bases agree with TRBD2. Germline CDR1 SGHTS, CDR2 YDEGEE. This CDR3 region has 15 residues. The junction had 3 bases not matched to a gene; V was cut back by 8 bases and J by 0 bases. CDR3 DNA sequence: TGTGCCAGTGCGACTAGCGGGAGCTCCTACAATGAGCAGTTCTTC. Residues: CASATSGSSYNEQFF.

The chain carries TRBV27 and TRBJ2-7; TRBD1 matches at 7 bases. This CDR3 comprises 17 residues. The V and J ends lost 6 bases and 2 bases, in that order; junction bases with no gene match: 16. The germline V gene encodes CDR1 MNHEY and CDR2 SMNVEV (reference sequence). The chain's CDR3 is CASSRQGTVSSTYEQYF. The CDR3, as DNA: TGTGCCAGCAGCCGACAGGGTACCGTCTCCTCAACCTACGAGCAGTACTTC.

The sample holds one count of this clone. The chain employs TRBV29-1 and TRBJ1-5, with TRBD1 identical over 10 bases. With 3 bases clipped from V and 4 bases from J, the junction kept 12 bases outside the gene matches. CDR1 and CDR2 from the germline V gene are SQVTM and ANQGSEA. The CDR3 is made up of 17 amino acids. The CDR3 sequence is CSVDDRQGALGNQPQHF. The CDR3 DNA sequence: TGCAGCGTTGACGACCGACAGGGGGCTCTTGGTAATCAGCCCCAGCATTTT.

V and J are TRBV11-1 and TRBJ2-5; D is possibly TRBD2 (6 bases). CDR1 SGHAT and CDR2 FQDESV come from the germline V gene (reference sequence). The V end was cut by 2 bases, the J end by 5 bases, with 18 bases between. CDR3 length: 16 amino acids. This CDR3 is CASSLSWEVAGETQYF. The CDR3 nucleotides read TGTGCCAGCAGCTTATCGTGGGAGGTCGCCGGGGAGACCCAGTACTTC.

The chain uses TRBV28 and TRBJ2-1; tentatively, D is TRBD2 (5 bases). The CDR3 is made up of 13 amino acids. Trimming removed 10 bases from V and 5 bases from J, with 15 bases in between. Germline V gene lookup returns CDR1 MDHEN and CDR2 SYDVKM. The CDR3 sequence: CATVPQRNNEQFF. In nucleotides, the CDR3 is TGTGCCACCGTTCCTCAGCGGAACAATGAGCAGTTCTTC.

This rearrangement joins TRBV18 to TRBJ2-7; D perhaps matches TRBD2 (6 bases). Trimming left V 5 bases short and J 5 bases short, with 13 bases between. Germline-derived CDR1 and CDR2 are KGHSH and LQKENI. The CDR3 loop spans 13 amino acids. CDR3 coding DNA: TGTGCCAGCTCATTTCCGGGAGAGGACGAGCAGTACTTC. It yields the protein CASSFPGEDEQYF.

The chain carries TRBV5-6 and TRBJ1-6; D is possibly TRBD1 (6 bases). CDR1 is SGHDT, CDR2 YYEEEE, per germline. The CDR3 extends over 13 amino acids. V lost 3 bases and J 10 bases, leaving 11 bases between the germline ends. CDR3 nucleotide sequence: TGTGCCAGCAGCTCCCGGACAGACTCACCCCTCCACTTT. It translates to CASSSRTDSPLHF.

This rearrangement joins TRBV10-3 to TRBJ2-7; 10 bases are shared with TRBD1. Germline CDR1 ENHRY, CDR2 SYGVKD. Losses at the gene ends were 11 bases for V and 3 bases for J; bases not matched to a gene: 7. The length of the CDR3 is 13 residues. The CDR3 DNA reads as TGTGCCGCTTGGGACAGGGGATACTACGAGCAGTACTTC. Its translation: CAAWDRGYYEQYF.

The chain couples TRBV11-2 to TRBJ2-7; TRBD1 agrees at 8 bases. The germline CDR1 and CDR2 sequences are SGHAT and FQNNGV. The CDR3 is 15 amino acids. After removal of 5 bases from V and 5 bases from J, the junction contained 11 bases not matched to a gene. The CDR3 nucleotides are TGTGCCAGCAGCCCCCTACAGGGGGGTTTGCACGAGCAGTACTTC. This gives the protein CASSPLQGGLHEQYF.

CDR3 nucleotides: TGTGCCACCAGTGATCCGGGACTAGCGGGAGGGTGGGGTGAGCAGTTCTTC. Translation gives CATSDPGLAGGWGEQFF. V usage is TRBV24-1 and J usage is TRBJ2-1, with 16 bases that match TRBD2. Germline V gene lookup returns CDR1 KGHDR and CDR2 SFDVKD. The CDR3 has 17 residues. After removal of 3 bases from V and 9 bases from J, the junction contained 7 bases not matched to a gene.

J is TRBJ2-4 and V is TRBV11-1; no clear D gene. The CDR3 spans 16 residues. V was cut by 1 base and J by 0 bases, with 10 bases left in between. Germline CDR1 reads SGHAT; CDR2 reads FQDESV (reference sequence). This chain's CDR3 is CASSLGQTLAKNIQYF. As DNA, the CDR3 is TGTGCCAGCAGCTTAGGTCAGACCCTAGCCAAAAACATTCAGTACTTC.

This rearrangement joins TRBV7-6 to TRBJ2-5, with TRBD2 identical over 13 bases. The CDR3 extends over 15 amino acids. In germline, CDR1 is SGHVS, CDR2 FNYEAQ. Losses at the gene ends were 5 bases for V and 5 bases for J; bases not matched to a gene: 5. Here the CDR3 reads CASSIGLAGVETQYF. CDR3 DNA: TGTGCCAGCAGCATAGGACTAGCGGGGGTGGAGACCCAGTACTTC.

CDR3 sequence (DNA): TGTGCCAGCTCACCACCGGTGTTCGGGACAGACAATAACTCTGGGGCCAACGTCCTGACTTTC. This translates into CASSPPVFGTDNNSGANVLTF. The chain is built from TRBV18 and TRBJ2-6, with 7 nucleotides matching TRBD1. The CDR3 covers 21 residues. With V trimmed by 0 bases and J by 0 bases, 14 bases remained unmatched. Germline V lookup: CDR1 KGHSH, CDR2 LQKENI. Full variable domain (outside the CDR3, taken from reference TRBV18 and TRBJ2-6): NAGVMQNPRHLVRRRGQEARLRCSPMKGHSHVYWYRQLPEEGLKFMVYLQKENIIDESGMPKERFSAEFPKEGPSILRIQQVVRGDSAAYFCASSPPVFGTDNNSGANVLTFGAGSRLTVL.

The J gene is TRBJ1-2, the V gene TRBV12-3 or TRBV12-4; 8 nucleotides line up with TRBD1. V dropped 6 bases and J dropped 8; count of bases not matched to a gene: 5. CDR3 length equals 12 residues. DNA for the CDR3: TGTGCCAGCAGCCTGGACAGGGTAGGCTACACCTTC. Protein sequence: CASSLDRVGYTF.

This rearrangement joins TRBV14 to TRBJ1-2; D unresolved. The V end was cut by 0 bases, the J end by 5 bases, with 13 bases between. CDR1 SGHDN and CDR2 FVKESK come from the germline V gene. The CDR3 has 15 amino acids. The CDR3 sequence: CASSQDVGNRYGYTF. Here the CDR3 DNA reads TGTGCCAGCAGCCAAGATGTGGGGAATCGGTATGGCTACACCTTC. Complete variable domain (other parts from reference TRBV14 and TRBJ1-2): EAGVTQFPSHSVIEKGQTVTLRCDPISGHDNLYWYRRVMGKEIKFLLHFVKESKQDESGMPNNRFLAERTGGTYSTLKVQPAELEDSGVYFCASSQDVGNRYGYTFGSGTRLTVV.

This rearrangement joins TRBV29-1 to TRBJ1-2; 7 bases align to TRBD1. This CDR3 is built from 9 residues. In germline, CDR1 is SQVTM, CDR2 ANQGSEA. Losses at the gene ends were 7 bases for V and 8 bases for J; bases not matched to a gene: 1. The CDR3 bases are TGCAGCGAAGGGGGCGGCTACACCTTC. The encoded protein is CSEGGGYTF.

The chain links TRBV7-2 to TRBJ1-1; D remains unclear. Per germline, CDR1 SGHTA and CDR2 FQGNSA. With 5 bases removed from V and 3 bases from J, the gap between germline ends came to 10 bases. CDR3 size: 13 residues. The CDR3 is CASSDARDTEAFF. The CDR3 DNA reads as TGTGCCAGCAGCGACGCTAGGGACACTGAAGCTTTCTTT.

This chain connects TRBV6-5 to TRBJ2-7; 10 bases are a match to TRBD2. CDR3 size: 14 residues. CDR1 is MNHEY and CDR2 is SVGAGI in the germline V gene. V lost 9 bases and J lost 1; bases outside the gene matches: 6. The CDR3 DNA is TGTGCCAGTACTTTAGCGGGAGGTTCCTACGAGCAGTACTTC. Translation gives CASTLAGGSYEQYF.